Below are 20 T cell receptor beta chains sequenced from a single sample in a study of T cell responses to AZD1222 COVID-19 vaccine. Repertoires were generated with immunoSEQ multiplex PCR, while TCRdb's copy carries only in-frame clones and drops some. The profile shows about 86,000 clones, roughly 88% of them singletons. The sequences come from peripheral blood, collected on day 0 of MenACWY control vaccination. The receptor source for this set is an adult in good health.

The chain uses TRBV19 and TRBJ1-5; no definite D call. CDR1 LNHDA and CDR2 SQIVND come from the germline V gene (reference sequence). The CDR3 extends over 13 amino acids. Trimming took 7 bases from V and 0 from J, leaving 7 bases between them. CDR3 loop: CASNKNSNQPQHF. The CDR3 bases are TGTGCCAGTAATAAGAATAGCAATCAGCCCCAGCATTTT.

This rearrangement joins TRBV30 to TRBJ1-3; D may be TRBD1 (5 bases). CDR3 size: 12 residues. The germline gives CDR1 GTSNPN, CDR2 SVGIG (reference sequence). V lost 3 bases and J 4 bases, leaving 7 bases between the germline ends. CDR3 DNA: TGTGCCTGGAGATGGGGGGGAAACACCATATATTTT. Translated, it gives CAWRWGGNTIYF.

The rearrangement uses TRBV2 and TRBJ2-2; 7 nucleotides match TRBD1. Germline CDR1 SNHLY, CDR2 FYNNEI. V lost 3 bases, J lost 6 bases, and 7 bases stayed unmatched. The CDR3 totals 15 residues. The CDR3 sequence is CASSEFKGAAGELFF. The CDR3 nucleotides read TGTGCCAGCAGTGAGTTCAAGGGGGCGGCCGGGGAGCTGTTTTTT. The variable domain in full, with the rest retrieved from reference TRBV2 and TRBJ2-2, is EPEVTQTPSHQVTQMGQEVILRCVPISNHLYFYWYRQILGQKVEFLVSFYNNEISEKSEIFDDQFSVERPDGSNFTLKIRSTKLEDSAMYFCASSEFKGAAGELFFGEGSRLTVL.

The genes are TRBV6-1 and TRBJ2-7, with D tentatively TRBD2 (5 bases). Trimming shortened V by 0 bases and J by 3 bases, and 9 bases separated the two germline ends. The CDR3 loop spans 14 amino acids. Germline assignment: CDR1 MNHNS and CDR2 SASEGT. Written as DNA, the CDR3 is TGTGCCAGCAGTGAAGCGGGGAGACACTACGAGCAGTACTTC. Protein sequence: CASSEAGRHYEQYF.

The CDR3 here is CAWKVQTISGANVLTF. The CDR3 DNA reads as TGTGCCTGGAAGGTCCAGACCATCTCTGGGGCCAACGTCCTGACTTTC. The rearrangement uses TRBV30 and TRBJ2-6, with D unresolved. V shed 4 bases and J shed 0 bases, with 13 bases lying between them. The CDR3 is made up of 16 amino acids. Germline assignment: CDR1 GTSNPN and CDR2 SVGIG (reference sequence).

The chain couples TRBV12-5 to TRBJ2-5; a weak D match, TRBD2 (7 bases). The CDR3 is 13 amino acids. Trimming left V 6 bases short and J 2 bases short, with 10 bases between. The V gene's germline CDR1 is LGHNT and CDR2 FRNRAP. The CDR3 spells CASGRGGQETQYF. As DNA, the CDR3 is TGTGCTAGTGGGAGGGGGGGGCAAGAGACCCAGTACTTC.

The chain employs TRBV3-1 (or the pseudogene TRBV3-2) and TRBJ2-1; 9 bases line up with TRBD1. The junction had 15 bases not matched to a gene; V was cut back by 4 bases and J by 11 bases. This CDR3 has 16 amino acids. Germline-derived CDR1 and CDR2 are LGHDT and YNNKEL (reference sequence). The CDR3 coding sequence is TGTGCCAGCAGCCCGGGCCGACAGGGGGAGAATAGTAAGCAGTTCTTC. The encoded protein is CASSPGRQGENSKQFF.

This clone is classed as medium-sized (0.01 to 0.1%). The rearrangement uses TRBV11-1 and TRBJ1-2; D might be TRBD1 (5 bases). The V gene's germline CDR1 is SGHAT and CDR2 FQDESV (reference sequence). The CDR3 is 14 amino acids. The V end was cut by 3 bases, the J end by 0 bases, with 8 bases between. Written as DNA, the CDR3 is TGTGCCAGCAGCTTGCAGGGTGCTAACTATGGCTACACCTTC. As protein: CASSLQGANYGYTF. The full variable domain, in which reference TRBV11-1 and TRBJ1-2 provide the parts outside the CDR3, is EAEVAQSPRYKITEKSQAVAFWCDPISGHATLYWYRQILGQGPELLVQFQDESVVDDSQLPKDRFSAERLKGVDSTLKIQPAELGDSAMYLCASSLQGANYGYTFGSGTRLTVV.

Here the CDR3 reads CASSQDPPTQLLNQPQHF. The CDR3 DNA is TGCGCCAGCAGCCAAGATCCCCCTACCCAACTCCTAAATCAGCCCCAGCATTTT. This chain uses TRBV4-3 with TRBJ1-5, with D unclear. V lost 0 bases and J lost 4, with 19 bases in between. The CDR3 length is 18 residues. Germline lookup yields CDR1 LGHNA and CDR2 YSLEER.

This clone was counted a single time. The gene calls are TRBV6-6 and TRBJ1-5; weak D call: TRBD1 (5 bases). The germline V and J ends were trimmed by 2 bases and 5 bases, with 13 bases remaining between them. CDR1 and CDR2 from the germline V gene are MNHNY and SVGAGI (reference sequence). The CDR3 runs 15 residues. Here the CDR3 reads CASSYRGVVDQPQHF. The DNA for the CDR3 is TGTGCCAGCAGTTACAGAGGGGTAGTCGATCAGCCCCAGCATTTT.

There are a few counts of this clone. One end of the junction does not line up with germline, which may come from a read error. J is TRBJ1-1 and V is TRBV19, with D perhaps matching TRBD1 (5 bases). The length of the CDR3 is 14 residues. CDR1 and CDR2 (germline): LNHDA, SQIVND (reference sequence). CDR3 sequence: CASNIPGGAREAFF. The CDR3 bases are TGTGCCAGTAATATACCCGGTGGGGCCCGCGAAGCTTTCTTT. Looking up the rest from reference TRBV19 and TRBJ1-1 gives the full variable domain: DGGITQSPKYLFRKEGQNVTLSCEQNLNHDAMYWYRQDPGQGLRLIYYSQIVNDFQKGDIAEGYSVSREKKESFPLTVTSAQKNPTAFYLCASNIPGGAREAFFGQGTRLTVV.

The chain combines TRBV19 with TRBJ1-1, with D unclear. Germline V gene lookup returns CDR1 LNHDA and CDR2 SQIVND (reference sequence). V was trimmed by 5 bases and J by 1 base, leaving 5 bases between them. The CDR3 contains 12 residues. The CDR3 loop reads CASSWQNTEAFF. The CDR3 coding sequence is TGTGCCAGTAGTTGGCAGAACACTGAAGCTTTCTTT.

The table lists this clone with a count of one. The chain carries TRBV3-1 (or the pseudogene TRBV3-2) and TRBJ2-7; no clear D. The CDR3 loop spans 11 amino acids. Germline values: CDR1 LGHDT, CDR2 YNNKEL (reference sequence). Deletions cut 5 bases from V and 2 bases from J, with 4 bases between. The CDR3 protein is CASSRAYEQYF. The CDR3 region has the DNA TGTGCCAGCAGCAGGGCCTACGAGCAGTACTTC.

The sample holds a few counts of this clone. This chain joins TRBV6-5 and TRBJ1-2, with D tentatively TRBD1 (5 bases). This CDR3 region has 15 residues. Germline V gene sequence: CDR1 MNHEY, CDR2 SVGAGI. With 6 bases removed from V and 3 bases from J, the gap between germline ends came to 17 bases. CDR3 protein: CASSRDSRTDYGYTF. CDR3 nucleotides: TGTGCCAGCAGCCGGGACTCCCGAACGGACTATGGCTACACCTTC.

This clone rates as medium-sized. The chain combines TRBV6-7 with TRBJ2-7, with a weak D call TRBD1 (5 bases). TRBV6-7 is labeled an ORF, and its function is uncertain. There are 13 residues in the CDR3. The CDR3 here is CDTAVTVVDTEYF. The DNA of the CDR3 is TGTGATACAGCAGTTACGGTGGTGGACACCGAGTACTTC.

CDR3 nucleotide sequence: TGTGCTAGTGGTTTGCCACCTGGGACGGTTGGCTACACCTTC. Residues: CASGLPPGTVGYTF. The rearrangement links TRBV12-5 to TRBJ1-2, with TRBD1 as a possible D gene (5 bases). Germline V gene data show CDR1 as LGHNT and CDR2 as FRNRAP. V was clipped by 2 bases and J by 7 bases, with 14 bases between them. This CDR3 contains 14 residues.

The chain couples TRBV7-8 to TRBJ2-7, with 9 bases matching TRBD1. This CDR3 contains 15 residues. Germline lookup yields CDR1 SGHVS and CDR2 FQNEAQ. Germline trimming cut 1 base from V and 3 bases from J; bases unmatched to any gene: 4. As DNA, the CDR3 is TGTGCCAGCAGCTTAGGGGACAGGGTTTTCTACGAGCAGTACTTC. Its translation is CASSLGDRVFYEQYF. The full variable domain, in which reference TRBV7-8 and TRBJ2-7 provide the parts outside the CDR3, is GAGVSQSPRYKVAKRGQDVALRCDPISGHVSLFWYQQALGQGPEFLTYFQNEAQLDKSGLPSDRFFAERPEGSVSTLKIQRTQQEDSAVYLCASSLGDRVFYEQYFGPGTRLTVT.

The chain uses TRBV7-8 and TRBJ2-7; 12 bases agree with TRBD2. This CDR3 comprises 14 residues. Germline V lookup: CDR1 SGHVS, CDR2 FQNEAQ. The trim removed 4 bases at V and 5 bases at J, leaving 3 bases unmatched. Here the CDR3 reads CASSSRLAGDEQYF. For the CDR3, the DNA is TGTGCCAGCAGCTCCCGACTAGCGGGGGACGAGCAGTACTTC.

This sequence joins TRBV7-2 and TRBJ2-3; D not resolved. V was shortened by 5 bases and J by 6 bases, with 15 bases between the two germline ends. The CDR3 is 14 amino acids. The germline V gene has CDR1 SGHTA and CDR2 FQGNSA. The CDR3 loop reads CASSVGLTTDTQYF. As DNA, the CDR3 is TGTGCCAGCAGCGTGGGCCTTACTACGGATACGCAGTATTTT.

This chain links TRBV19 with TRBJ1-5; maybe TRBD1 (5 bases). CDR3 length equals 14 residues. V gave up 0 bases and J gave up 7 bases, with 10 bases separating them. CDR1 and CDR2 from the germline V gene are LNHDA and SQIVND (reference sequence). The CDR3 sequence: CASSIDRVGQPQHF. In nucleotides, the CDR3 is TGTGCCAGTAGTATAGACAGGGTGGGCCAGCCCCAGCATTTT.